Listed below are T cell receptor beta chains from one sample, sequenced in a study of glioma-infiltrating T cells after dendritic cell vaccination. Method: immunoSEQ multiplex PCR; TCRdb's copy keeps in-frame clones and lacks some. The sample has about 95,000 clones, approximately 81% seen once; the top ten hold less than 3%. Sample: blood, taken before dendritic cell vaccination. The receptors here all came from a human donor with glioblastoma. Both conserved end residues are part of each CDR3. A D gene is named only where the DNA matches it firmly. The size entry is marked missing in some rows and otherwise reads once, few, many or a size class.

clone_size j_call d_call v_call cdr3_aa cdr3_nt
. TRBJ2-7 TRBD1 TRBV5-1 CASSIGQGYGEQYF TGCGCCAGCAGCATTGGACAGGGATACGGCGAGCAGTACTTC
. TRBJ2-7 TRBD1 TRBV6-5 CASSSSGTGTYEQYF TGTGCCAGCAGTTCCTCCGGGACAGGGACCTACGAGCAGTACTTC
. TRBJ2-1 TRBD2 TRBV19 CASSIVAGISSYNEQFF TGTGCCAGTAGTATAGTAGCGGGTATAAGCTCCTACAATGAGCAGTTCTTC
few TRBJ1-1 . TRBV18 CASSVTEMNTEAFF TGTGCCAGCTCTGTCACAGAGATGAACACTGAAGCTTTCTTT
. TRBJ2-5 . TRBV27 CASRERGGGETQYF TGTGCCAGCCGCGAGAGGGGGGGCGGAGAGACCCAGTACTTC
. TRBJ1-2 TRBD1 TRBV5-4 CASSLADRGYYGYTF TGTGCCAGCAGCTTGGCGGACAGGGGGTACTATGGCTACACCTTC
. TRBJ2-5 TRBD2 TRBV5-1 CASSLLGLVGTQYF TGCGCCAGCAGCTTGTTAGGACTAGTTGGGACCCAGTACTTC
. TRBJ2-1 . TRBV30 CAWSLGEGGYNEQFF TGTGCCTGGAGTCTCGGGGAGGGGGGCTACAATGAGCAGTTCTTC
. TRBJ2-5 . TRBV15 CATSRDPGETQYF TGTGCCACCAGCAGAGATCCAGGAGAGACCCAGTACTTC
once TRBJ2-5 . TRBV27 CASSKTNGGARETQYF TGTGCCAGCAGCAAGACTAACGGGGGTGCCAGGGAGACCCAGTACTTC
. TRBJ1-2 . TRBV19 CASRSLDGGAPYGYTF TGTGCCAGTAGATCCCTCGACGGGGGGGCTCCCTATGGCTACACCTTC
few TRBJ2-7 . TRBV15 CATVYSYEQYF TGTGCCACCGTTTACTCCTACGAGCAGTACTTC
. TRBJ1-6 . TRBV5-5 CASSPDSNYNSPLHF TGTGCCAGCAGCCCCGACAGTAACTATAATTCACCCCTCCACTTT
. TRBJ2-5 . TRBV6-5 CASSTDRIQETQYF TGTGCCAGCAGTACCGACAGAATCCAAGAGACCCAGTACTTC
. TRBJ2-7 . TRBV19 CASIGHAGQYF TGTGCCAGTATTGGGCACGCAGGGCAGTACTTC
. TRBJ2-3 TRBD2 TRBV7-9 CASSLGAGADTQYF TGTGCCAGCAGCTTAGGAGCGGGGGCGGATACGCAGTATTTT
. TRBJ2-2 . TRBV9 CASSVGLPPGELFF TGTGCCAGCAGCGTAGGACTGCCGCCCGGGGAGCTGTTTTTT
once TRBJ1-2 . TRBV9 CASSAKDSSPYYGYTF TGTGCCAGCAGCGCCAAAGATAGCAGTCCCTACTATGGCTACACCTTC
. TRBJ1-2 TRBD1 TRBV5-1 CATSGTGYGYTF TGCGCCACCTCGGGGACAGGGTATGGCTACACCTTC
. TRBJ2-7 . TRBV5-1 CASSSVRQGLDEQYF TGCGCCAGCAGCTCGGTACGGCAGGGGCTGGACGAGCAGTACTTC
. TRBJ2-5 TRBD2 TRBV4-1 CASSQAYVASGVETQYF TGCGCCAGCAGCCAAGCGTACGTGGCTAGCGGGGTGGAGACCCAGTACTTC
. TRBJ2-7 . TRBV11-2 CASSPPEASSYEQYF TGTGCCAGCAGCCCCCCAGAGGCCTCCTCCTACGAGCAGTACTTC